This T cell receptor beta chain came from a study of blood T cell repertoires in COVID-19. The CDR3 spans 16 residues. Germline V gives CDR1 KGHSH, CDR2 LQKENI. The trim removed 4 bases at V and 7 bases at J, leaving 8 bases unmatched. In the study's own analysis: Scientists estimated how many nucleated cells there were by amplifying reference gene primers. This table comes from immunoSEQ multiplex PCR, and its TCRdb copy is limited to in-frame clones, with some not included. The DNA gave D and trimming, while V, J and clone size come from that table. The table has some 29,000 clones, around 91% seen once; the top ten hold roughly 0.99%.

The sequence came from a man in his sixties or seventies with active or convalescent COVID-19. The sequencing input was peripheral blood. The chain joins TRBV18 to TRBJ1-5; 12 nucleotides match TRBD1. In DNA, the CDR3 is TGTGCCAGCTCACTCTACGGGACAGGGGGCAGGCAGCCCCAGCATTTT. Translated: CASSLYGTGGRQPQHF.